This T cell receptor (beta chain) comes out of a study of blood T cells in healthy people across ages. Study results and caveats: From one million sequenced T cells, diversity estimates were lower bounds. Roughly linearly, TCR beta diversity per million T cells fell as age increased.

Germline assignment: CDR1 LGHDT and CDR2 YNNKEL (reference sequence). Trimming removed 1 base at V and 9 bases at J, with 6 bases between. The CDR3 is 12 amino acids. Peripheral blood, ten milliliters per donor, was collected. A second PCR of about 6 to 11 cycles used a sample-barcoded 5' primer and a J-beta primer mix. Sequencing of every sample gave 3 million or more CDR3-containing paired-end reads. TCRdb processed the 5' RACE reads anew with MiXCR; each CDR3 protein has one entry. The sample consists of about 750,000 distinct CDR3 sequences, approximately 53% of them appearing once. A remark on this clonotype: The antigen remains undetermined.

This chain uses TRBV3-1 with TRBJ2-2, with no clear D. Specimen: blood. The receptor was isolated from a man older than 75 in good health. CDR3 DNA sequence: TGTGCCAGCAGCCAAGGGGCCCGGGAGCTGTTTTTT. Translated, it gives CASSQGARELFF.